This paragraph reports one T cell receptor (beta chain). One junction end does not reproduce the germline sequence, and a read error may be involved. These data belong to a study of patients and donors after allogeneic stem cell transplantation. Each CDR3 protein is one row after TCRdb ran MiXCR on the RT-PCR reads. The sample records about 96,000 distinct CDR3 sequences, about 48% being singletons. Sequences were obtained from blood, either unsorted or a sorted T cell fraction (not recorded which). The TCR sequence derives from a human donor who was either an allogeneic HSCT recipient or a stem cell or donor lymphocyte infusion donor (not recorded which). It is not recorded whose cells these are; they may come from a transplant donor.

This CDR3 reads CSAVPAGLSPNTEAIF. The CDR3 bases are TGCAGCGCCGTGCCGGCAGGGTTGAGCCCGAACACTGAAGCTATCTTT. The V gene is TRBV29-1, the J gene TRBJ1-1, with a tentative D call TRBD1 (5 bases). Germline V gene sequence: CDR1 SQVTM, CDR2 ANQGSEA. The CDR3 has 16 amino acids.